These 26 T cell receptor beta chains were all obtained from the same sample, sequenced in a study of preoperative IRX-2 immunotherapy in early breast cancer. The data were produced by immunoSEQ multiplex PCR, yet TCRdb's version contains in-frame clones alone and is incomplete. Among 1,400 or so clones, less than 70% were seen once, and the ten largest hold under 14%. Treatment noted: preoperative locoregional IRX-2 cytokine immunotherapy. The sample consisted of tumor tissue, taken before IRX-2 immunotherapy. All receptors come from a human donor with breast cancer.

This clone is labeled large. V and J are TRBV30 and TRBJ1-1, with a tentative D call TRBD1 (6 bases). CDR3 length: 15 residues. CDR1 and CDR2 from the germline V gene are GTSNPN and SVGIG (reference sequence). The V end was cut by 0 bases, the J end by 2 bases, with 13 bases between. The CDR3 here is CAWSVPAGVNTEAFF. The CDR3 DNA reads as TGTGCCTGGAGTGTACCGGCAGGGGTTAACACTGAAGCTTTCTTT.

The rearrangement uses TRBV7-5 and TRBJ1-2; the DNA was not used to check the table's D call, TRBD1. TRBV7-5 is a documented pseudogene. The CDR3 contains 14 residues. The chain's CDR3 is CASSLLVQAGGYTF. DNA of the CDR3: TGTGCCAGCAGCTTATTAGTACAGGCAGGAGGCTACACCTTC.

The CDR3 region is CASSLDGPNTEAFF. CDR3 bases: TGTGCCAGCAGTTTAGACGGACCGAACACTGAAGCTTTCTTT. The V and J genes are TRBV28 and TRBJ1-1; D not resolved. Germline CDR1 MDHEN, CDR2 SYDVKM. CDR3 length: 14 amino acids. Between the trimmed V and J ends, which lost 2 bases and 1 base, there was a span of 8 bases.

The rearrangement joins TRBV10-2 to TRBJ1-1; possible D gene TRBD1, 5 bases. V lost 8 bases and J lost 1, with 11 bases in between. CDR3 length: 13 amino acids. In germline, CDR1 is WSHSY, CDR2 SAAADI. The CDR3 is CASSAGRNTEAFF. The CDR3 nucleotides are TGCGCCAGCTCGGCAGGGCGGAACACTGAAGCTTTCTTT.

This clone was detected only once. The chain carries TRBV18 and TRBJ2-7; tentatively, D is TRBD1 or TRBD2 (5 bases each). This CDR3 has 14 residues. From germline, CDR1 is KGHSH and CDR2 LQKENI. Trimming took 3 bases from V and 3 from J, leaving 12 bases between them. CDR3 bases: TGTGCCAGCTCACCCCGGGACGTAGACTACGAGCAGTACTTC. The encoded protein is CASSPRDVDYEQYF.

This clone is judged large (0.1 to 1%). The V gene is TRBV30, the J gene TRBJ1-1; no clear D gene. The germline V gene has CDR1 GTSNPN and CDR2 SVGIG (reference sequence). This CDR3 comprises 13 residues. V lost 0 bases and J lost 0, with 5 bases in between. CDR3 amino acids: CAWSVSMNTEAFF. CDR3 DNA sequence: TGTGCCTGGAGTGTTAGTATGAACACTGAAGCTTTCTTT.

The table lists this clone with a few counts. The chain recombines TRBV11-3 with TRBJ2-5; TRBD2 aligns across 10 bases. The CDR3 extends over 15 amino acids. Germline loops: CDR1 SGHNT, CDR2 YENEEA. J gave up 5 bases and V 5 bases, and 8 bases lay outside the gene matches. CDR3 amino acids: CASSTSGILRETQYF. The CDR3 DNA sequence: TGTGCCAGCAGCACTAGCGGGATCTTGAGGGAGACCCAGTACTTC.

The rearrangement links TRBV28 to TRBJ1-4; D is uncertain. This CDR3 contains 13 residues. Deletions cut 7 bases from V and 7 bases from J, with 13 bases between. Germline-derived CDR1 and CDR2 are MDHEN and SYDVKM. CDR3: CASKPGGFEKLFF. The CDR3 DNA follows: TGTGCCAGCAAGCCGGGAGGGTTTGAAAAACTGTTTTTT.

The chain couples TRBV30 to TRBJ2-2; the D is unclear. The CDR3 sequence is 15 residues long. Trimming took 0 bases from V and 5 from J, leaving 13 bases between them. Per germline, CDR1 GTSNPN and CDR2 SVGIG (reference sequence). CDR3 nucleotides: TGTGCCTGGAGTGTACGGAGCGCGAGTACCGGGGAGCTGTTTTTT. Amino acids: CAWSVRSASTGELFF.

Only one count was recorded for this clone. CDR3 region: CASSIGKGQGNYGYTF. The CDR3 region has the DNA TGTGCCAGCAGCATTGGGAAGGGACAGGGGAACTATGGCTACACCTTC. The chain uses TRBV6-8 and TRBJ1-2, with 10 nucleotides matching TRBD1. The CDR3 has 16 residues. Germline loops: CDR1 MNHGY, CDR2 SAAAGT. Trimming took 6 bases from V and 2 from J; bases not matched to a gene: 9.

The V and J genes are TRBV6-8 and TRBJ1-2; D may be TRBD1 (5 bases). Germline CDR1 and CDR2: MNHGY and SAAAGT. V was pared by 1 base and J by 5 bases, with 11 bases between. The CDR3 spans 14 residues. The chain's CDR3 is CASSYFGGKYGYTF. For the CDR3, the DNA is TGTGCCAGCAGTTACTTTGGGGGAAAGTATGGCTACACCTTC.

The V call is TRBV11-3, the J call TRBJ2-1, with D possibly TRBD2 on 6 matching bases. CDR1 is SGHNT and CDR2 is YENEEA in the germline V gene. V was cut by 2 bases and J by 5 bases, with 25 bases left in between. The CDR3 length is 19 residues. The CDR3 coding sequence is TGTGCCAGCAGCTTATTTTTTGAGACTAGTGCCGGTGGGGACAATGAGCAGTTCTTC. Translating gives CASSLFFETSAGGDNEQFF.

The chain links TRBV18 to TRBJ1-2; a possible D gene is TRBD1 (5 bases). V lost 2 bases and J lost 4, with 14 bases in between. In germline, CDR1 is KGHSH, CDR2 LQKENI. The CDR3 sequence is 15 residues long. CDR3 protein: CASSPGPGRSYGYTF. CDR3 nucleotide sequence: TGTGCCAGCTCACCAGGCCCGGGGCGGAGCTATGGCTACACCTTC.

The V gene is TRBV4-1, the J gene TRBJ1-3, with 7 bases fitting TRBD1. J was trimmed by 2 bases and V by 2 bases; bases with no gene match: 0. Germline V gene sequence: CDR1 MGHRA, CDR2 YSYEKL. The CDR3 runs to 14 residues. In DNA form, the CDR3 reads TGCGCCAGCAGCCAAACAGGGGCTGGAAACACCATATATTTT. Translation gives CASSQTGAGNTIYF.

J is TRBJ1-2 and V is TRBV30; D is ambiguous. The germline CDR1 and CDR2 sequences are GTSNPN and SVGIG (reference sequence). V gave up 3 bases and J gave up 8 bases, with 13 bases separating them. This CDR3 comprises 12 residues. CDR3 sequence (DNA): TGTGCCTGGAGCGCCCAGACGCGGGGCTACACCTTC. This sequence encodes CAWSAQTRGYTF.

This chain connects TRBV6-8 to TRBJ2-7; weak D call: TRBD2 (8 bases). Trimming stripped 5 bases from V and 3 bases from J, with 20 bases between. This CDR3 contains 16 residues. Germline V gene lookup returns CDR1 MNHGY and CDR2 SAAAGT. The CDR3 is CASSDPGTAGDYEQYF. Here the CDR3 DNA reads TGTGCCAGCAGTGATCCGGGGACAGCGGGGGACTACGAGCAGTACTTC.

A single count supports this clone. The chain links TRBV28 to TRBJ1-2; D remains ambiguous. The CDR3 runs to 15 residues. Trimming removed 4 bases at V and 8 bases at J, with 20 bases between. Germline lookup yields CDR1 MDHEN and CDR2 SYDVKM. CDR3 coding DNA: TGTGCCAGCAGTTCCCCTGATGTGGGGATAGGGGGCTACACCTTC. Amino acid sequence: CASSSPDVGIGGYTF.

This clone was seen only once. The gene calls are TRBV28 and TRBJ2-1; possible D gene TRBD2, 7 bases. The V end lost 2 bases, the J end lost 7 bases, and 15 bases lay between the germline ends. The length of the CDR3 is 15 residues. Germline lookup yields CDR1 MDHEN and CDR2 SYDVKM. The CDR3, as DNA: TGTGCCAGCAGTTTAGGGGCAGAGGGGGGGAATGAGCAGTTCTTC. Protein: CASSLGAEGGNEQFF.

This clone came up a few times. V gene TRBV29-1 combines with J gene TRBJ1-2; 10 nucleotides agree with TRBD1. Germline CDR1 and CDR2: SQVTM and ANQGSEA. The CDR3 extends over 15 amino acids. After removal of 4 bases from V and 4 bases from J, the junction contained 9 bases not matched to a gene. The CDR3 DNA is TGCAGCGTTGGTCTGGGGACAGGGGTTTCCTATGGCTACACCTTC. Translated, it gives CSVGLGTGVSYGYTF.

This clone is judged large. This chain connects TRBV28 to TRBJ1-2; 9 bases align to TRBD1. The V and J ends lost 6 bases and 0 bases, in that order; junction bases with no gene match: 2. CDR1 is MDHEN, CDR2 SYDVKM, per germline. This CDR3 region has 14 residues. CDR3 protein: CASRTGGANYGYTF. For the CDR3, the DNA is TGTGCCAGCAGAACAGGGGGCGCTAACTATGGCTACACCTTC.

This clone was seen more than once but under ten times. CDR3 in amino acids: CASGLLGGNTEAFF. CDR3 nucleotide sequence: TGTGCTAGTGGTTTGCTTGGGGGGAACACTGAAGCTTTCTTT. The V call is TRBV12-5, the J call TRBJ1-1, with D perhaps matching TRBD1 (5 bases). V lost 2 bases and J lost 1, with 8 bases in between. This CDR3 spans 14 amino acids. The germline CDR1 and CDR2 sequences are LGHNT and FRNRAP.

This clone was counted between two and nine times. The CDR3 here is CASSSNVQGAGEKLFF. The CDR3 coding sequence is TGTGCCAGCAGCTCTAATGTACAGGGGGCTGGTGAAAAACTGTTTTTT. The chain recombines TRBV11-3 with TRBJ1-4, with 9 bases identical to TRBD1. Germline trimming cut 4 bases from V and 7 bases from J; bases unmatched to any gene: 10. This CDR3 has 16 amino acids. The germline gives CDR1 SGHNT, CDR2 YENEEA.

The rearrangement uses TRBV15 and TRBJ1-6, with D tentatively TRBD1 (6 bases). V was cut by 0 bases and J by 11 bases, with 14 bases left in between. Germline V gene lookup returns CDR1 LNHNV and CDR2 YYDKDF (reference sequence). The length of the CDR3 is 15 residues. The CDR3, as DNA: TGTGCCACCAGCAGAGATGGGGGGCTACTGACACCCCTCCACTTT. This encodes CATSRDGGLLTPLHF.

This clone was detected only a few times. The V and J genes are TRBV25-1 and TRBJ2-3, with D perhaps TRBD2 (6 bases). V lost 2 bases and J lost 0, with 6 bases in between. The CDR3 has 14 residues. CDR1 and CDR2 from the germline V gene are MGHDK and SYGVNS. The DNA for the CDR3 is TGTGCCAGCAGTGAAGGGAGGAGCACAGATACGCAGTATTTT. Protein: CASSEGRSTDTQYF.

The gene calls are TRBV5-1 and TRBJ2-2; D perhaps matches TRBD1 (6 bases). CDR1 is SGHRS and CDR2 is YFSETQ in the germline V gene. There are 15 residues in the CDR3. V lost 2 bases and J lost 4, with 12 bases in between. The CDR3, as DNA: TGCGCCAGCAGCTTACTAGTGGGGGCCACCGGGGAGCTGTTTTTT. Its protein is CASSLLVGATGELFF.

This clone is large in the sample. The rearrangement joins TRBV6-8 to TRBJ1-4; maybe TRBD1 (5 bases). The V and J ends lost 4 bases and 11 bases respectively, with 20 bases between them. Germline V gene data show CDR1 as MNHGY and CDR2 as SAAAGT. The CDR3 contains 15 residues. CDR3 DNA: TGTGCCAGCAGTTCGGGGGACGCGCAGTTTGGGAAACTGTTTTTT. Translation gives CASSSGDAQFGKLFF.